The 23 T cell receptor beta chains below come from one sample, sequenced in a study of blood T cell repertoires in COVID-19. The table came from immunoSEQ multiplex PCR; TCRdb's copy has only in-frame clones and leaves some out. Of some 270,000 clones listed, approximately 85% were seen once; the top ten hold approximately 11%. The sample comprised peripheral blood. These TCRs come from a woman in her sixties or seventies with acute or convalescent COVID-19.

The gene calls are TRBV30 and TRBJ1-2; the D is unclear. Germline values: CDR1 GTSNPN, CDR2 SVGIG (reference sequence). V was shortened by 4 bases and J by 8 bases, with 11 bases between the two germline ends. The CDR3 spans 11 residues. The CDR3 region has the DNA TGTGCCTGGAAAAACTCGGGGGGCTACACCTTC. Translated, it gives CAWKNSGGYTF.

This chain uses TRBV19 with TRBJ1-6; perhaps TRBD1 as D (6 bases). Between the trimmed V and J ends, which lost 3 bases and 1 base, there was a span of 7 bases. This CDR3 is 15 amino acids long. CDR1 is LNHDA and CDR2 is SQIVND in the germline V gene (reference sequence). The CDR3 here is CASSMGASYNSPLHF. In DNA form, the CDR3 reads TGTGCCAGTAGTATGGGGGCGTCCTATAATTCACCCCTCCACTTT.

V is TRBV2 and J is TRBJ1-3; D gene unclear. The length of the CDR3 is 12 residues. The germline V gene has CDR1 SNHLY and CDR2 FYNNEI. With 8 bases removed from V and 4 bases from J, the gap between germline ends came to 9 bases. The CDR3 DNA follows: TGTGCCAGCGGAGGGAGCGGAAACACCATATATTTT. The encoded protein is CASGGSGNTIYF.

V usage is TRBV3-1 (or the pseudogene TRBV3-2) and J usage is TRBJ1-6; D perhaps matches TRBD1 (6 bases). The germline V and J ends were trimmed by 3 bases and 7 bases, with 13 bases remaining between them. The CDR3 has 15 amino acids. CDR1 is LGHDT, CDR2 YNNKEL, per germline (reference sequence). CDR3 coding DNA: TGTGCCAGCAGCCAGGCTACAGGGCCGAATTCACCCCTCCACTTT. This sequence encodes CASSQATGPNSPLHF.

This chain's CDR3 is CASSENGAHGYTF. CDR3 DNA: TGTGCCAGCAGTGAAAATGGGGCGCATGGCTACACCTTC. V gene TRBV2 combines with J gene TRBJ1-2, with a possible D match to TRBD1 (5 bases). There are 13 residues in the CDR3. Trimming shortened V by 2 bases and J by 6 bases, and 10 bases separated the two germline ends. CDR1 is SNHLY, CDR2 FYNNEI, per germline.

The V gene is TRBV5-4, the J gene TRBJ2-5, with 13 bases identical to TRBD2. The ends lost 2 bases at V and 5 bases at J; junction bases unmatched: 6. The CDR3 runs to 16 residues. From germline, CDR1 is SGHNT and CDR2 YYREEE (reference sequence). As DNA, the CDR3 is TGTGCCAGCAGCTTCACTAGCGGGGGGGCCTGGGAGACCCAGTACTTC. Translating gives CASSFTSGGAWETQYF. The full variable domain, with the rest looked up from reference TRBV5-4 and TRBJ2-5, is ETGVTQSPTHLIKTRGQQVTLRCSSQSGHNTVSWYQQALGQGPQFIFQYYREEENGRGNFPPRFSGLQFPNYSSELNVNALELDDSALYLCASSFTSGGAWETQYFGPGTRLLVL.

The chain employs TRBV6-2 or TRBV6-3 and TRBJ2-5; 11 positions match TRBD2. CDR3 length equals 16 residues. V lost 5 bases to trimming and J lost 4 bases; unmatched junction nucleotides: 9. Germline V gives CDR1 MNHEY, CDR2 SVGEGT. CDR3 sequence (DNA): TGTGCCAGCAGTCTTTTGGGACTAGCGGCCACAGAGACCCAGTACTTC. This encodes CASSLLGLAATETQYF.

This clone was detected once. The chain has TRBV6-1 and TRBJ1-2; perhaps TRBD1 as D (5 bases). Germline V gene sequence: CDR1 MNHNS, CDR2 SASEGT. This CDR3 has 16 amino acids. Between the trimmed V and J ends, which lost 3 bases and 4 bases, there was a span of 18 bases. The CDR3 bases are TGTGCCAGCAGTGAGCACCTTACCGCAGGGCCCTATGGCTACACCTTC. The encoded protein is CASSEHLTAGPYGYTF.

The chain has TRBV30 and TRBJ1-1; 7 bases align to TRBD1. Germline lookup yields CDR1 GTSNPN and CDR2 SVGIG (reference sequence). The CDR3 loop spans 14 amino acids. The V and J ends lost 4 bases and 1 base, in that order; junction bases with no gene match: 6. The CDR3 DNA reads TGTGCCTGGACCACAGGGGCGTGGAACACTGAAGCTTTCTTT. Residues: CAWTTGAWNTEAFF.

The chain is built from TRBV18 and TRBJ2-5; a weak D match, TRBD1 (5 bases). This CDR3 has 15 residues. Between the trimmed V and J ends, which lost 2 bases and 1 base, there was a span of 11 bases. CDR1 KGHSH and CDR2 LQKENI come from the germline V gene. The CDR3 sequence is CASSPVPQGQETQYF. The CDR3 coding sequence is TGTGCCAGCTCACCAGTTCCCCAGGGCCAAGAGACCCAGTACTTC.

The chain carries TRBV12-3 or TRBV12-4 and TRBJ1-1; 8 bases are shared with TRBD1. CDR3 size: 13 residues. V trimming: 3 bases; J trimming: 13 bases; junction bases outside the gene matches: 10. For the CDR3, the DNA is TGTGCCAGCAGTTTCGAGACAGGGGTTCGAATTTTCTTT. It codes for CASSFETGVRIFF.

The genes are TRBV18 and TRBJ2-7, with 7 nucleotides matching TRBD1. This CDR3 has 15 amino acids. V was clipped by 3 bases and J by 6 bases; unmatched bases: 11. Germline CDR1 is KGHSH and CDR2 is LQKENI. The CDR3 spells CASSPGDRAGGEQYF. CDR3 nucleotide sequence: TGTGCCAGCTCACCGGGGGACAGAGCAGGGGGCGAGCAGTACTTC.

The CDR3 reads CASSQLTTGFYGYTF. DNA of the CDR3: TGCGCCAGCAGCCAACTCACGACAGGCTTCTATGGCTACACCTTC. This sequence joins TRBV4-1 and TRBJ1-2, with D tentatively TRBD1 (6 bases). V lost 2 bases, J lost 4 bases, and 14 bases lay in between. The CDR3 totals 15 residues. Germline CDR1 is MGHRA and CDR2 is YSYEKL.

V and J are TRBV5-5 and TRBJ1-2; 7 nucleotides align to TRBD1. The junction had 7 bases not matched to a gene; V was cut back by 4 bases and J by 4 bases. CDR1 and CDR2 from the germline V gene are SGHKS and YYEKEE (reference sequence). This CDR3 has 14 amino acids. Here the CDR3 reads CASSTQGDFYGYTF. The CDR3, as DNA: TGTGCCAGCAGCACGCAGGGGGATTTCTATGGCTACACCTTC.

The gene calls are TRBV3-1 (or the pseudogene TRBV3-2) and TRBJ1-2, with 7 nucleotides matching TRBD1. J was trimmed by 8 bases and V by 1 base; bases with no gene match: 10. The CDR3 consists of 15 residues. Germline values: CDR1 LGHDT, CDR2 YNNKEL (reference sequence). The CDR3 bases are TGTGCCAGCAGCCAAGGCATTGACAGGGTGAGGGGCTACACCTTC. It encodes CASSQGIDRVRGYTF.

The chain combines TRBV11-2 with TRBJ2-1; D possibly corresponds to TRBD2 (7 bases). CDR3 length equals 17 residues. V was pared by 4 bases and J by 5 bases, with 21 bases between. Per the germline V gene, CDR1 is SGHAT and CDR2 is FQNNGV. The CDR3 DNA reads TGTGCCAGCAGCTCGACCGGGGGGCCCCCGCTCCACAATGAGCAGTTCTTC. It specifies CASSSTGGPPLHNEQFF.

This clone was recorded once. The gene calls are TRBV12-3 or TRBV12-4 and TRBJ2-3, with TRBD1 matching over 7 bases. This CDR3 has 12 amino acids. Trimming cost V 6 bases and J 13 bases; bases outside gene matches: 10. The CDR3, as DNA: TGTGCCAGCAGCCTCGACAGGGTAGTTAAGTATTTT. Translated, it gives CASSLDRVVKYF.

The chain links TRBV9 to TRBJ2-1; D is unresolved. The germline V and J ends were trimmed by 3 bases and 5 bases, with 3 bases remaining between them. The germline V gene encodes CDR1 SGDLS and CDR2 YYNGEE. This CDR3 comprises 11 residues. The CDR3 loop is CASSGNNEQFF. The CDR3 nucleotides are TGTGCCAGCAGCGGTAACAATGAGCAGTTCTTC.

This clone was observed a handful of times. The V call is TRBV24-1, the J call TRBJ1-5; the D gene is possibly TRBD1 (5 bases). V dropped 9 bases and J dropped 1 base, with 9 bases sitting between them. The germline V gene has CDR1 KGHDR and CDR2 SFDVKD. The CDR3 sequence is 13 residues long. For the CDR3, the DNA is TGTGCCACCCAGGGTAGGAGCAATCAGCCCCAGCATTTT. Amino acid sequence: CATQGRSNQPQHF.

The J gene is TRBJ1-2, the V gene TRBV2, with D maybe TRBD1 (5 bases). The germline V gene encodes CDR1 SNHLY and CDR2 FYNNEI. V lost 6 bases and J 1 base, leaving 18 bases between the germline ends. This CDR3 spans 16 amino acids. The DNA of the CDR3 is TGTGCCAGCAGCTACGAAGGTGGGGGGAATAACTATGGCTACACCTTC. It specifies CASSYEGGGNNYGYTF.

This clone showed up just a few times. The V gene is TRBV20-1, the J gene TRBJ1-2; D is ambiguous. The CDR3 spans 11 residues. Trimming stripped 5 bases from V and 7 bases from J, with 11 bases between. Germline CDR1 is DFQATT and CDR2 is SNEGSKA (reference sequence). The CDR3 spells CSAWAEPGYTF. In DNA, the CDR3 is TGCAGTGCTTGGGCCGAACCTGGCTACACCTTC.

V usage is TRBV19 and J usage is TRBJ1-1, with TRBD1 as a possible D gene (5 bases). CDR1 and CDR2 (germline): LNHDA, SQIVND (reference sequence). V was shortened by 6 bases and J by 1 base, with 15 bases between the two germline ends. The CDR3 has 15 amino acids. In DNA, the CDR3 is TGTGCCAGTAGCCCGGACATTAGGGCGAACACTGAAGCTTTCTTT. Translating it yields CASSPDIRANTEAFF.

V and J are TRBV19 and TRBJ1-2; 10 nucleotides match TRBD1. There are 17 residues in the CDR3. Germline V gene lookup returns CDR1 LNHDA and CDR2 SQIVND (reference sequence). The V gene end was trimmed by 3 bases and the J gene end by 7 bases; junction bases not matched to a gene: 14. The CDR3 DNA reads TGTGCCAGTAGTATGAGCCGACAGGGGGCCAAGCTATCTGGCTACACCTTC. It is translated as CASSMSRQGAKLSGYTF.